These T cell receptor beta chains were read from a single sample in a study of blood T cell repertoires in COVID-19. The protocol was immunoSEQ multiplex PCR, while the TCRdb copy is restricted to in-frame clones and leaves out a portion. There are tens of thousands of clones in the sample; about 84% occur only once, and 1.5% to 2% lies in the top ten. Sequencing input: peripheral blood. These receptors were obtained from a woman aged 55-70 years with acute or convalescent COVID-19. The CDR3 runs from the conserved cysteine through the conserved F or W. A D gene is named only where the DNA matches it firmly. Some rows have no size entry. The others give once, few or many, or a class for an expanded clone.

clone size: many; V gene: TRBV7-9; D gene: TRBD1; J gene: TRBJ1-1; CDR3 DNA: TGTGCCAGCAGCTCCCAGCTGACAGGGAGAGGCACTGAAGCTTTCTTT; CDR3 protein: CASSSQLTGRGTEAFF
clone size: NA; V gene: TRBV6-5; D gene: TRBD1; J gene: TRBJ1-2; CDR3 DNA: TGTGCCAGCAGTTACTCCGGGACAGGGAAAAGTGGCTACACCTTC; CDR3 protein: CASSYSGTGKSGYTF
clone size: NA; V gene: TRBV14; D gene: TRBD1; J gene: TRBJ2-7; CDR3 DNA: TGTGCCAGCAGCCCCTATCTAGGGACAGGGAACTACGAGCAGTACTTC; CDR3 protein: CASSPYLGTGNYEQYF
clone size: NA; V gene: TRBV27; D gene: NA; J gene: TRBJ1-6; CDR3 DNA: TGTGCCAGCAAAAGAGCACGGGAGGCTTCACCCCTCCACTTT; CDR3 protein: CASKRAREASPLHF
clone size: few; V gene: TRBV4-2; D gene: NA; J gene: TRBJ1-1; CDR3 DNA: TGTGCCAGCAGCCAAATTGGGGGCGCGGAGTCCCGTGCTTTCTTT; CDR3 protein: CASSQIGGAESRAFF
clone size: few; V gene: TRBV6-2/TRBV6-3; D gene: NA; J gene: TRBJ1-1; CDR3 DNA: TGTGCCAGCAGTTATATATTGGCCCCGAACACTGAAGCTTTCTTT; CDR3 protein: CASSYILAPNTEAFF
clone size: NA; V gene: TRBV6-5; D gene: NA; J gene: TRBJ1-4; CDR3 DNA: TGTGCCAGCAGTACCGGAGGGACGAGGGATGAAAAACTGTTTTTT; CDR3 protein: CASSTGGTRDEKLFF
clone size: once; V gene: TRBV6-5; D gene: TRBD2; J gene: TRBJ2-7; CDR3 DNA: TGTGCCAGCAGTTACCTAGCGGGAGAGACCTACGAGCAGTACTTC; CDR3 protein: CASSYLAGETYEQYF
clone size: NA; V gene: TRBV7-2; D gene: NA; J gene: TRBJ1-3; CDR3 DNA: TGTGCCAGCAGTGCGGGACCGTTGATCTCTGGAAACACCATATATTTT; CDR3 protein: CASSAGPLISGNTIYF
clone size: NA; V gene: TRBV5-1; D gene: TRBD1; J gene: TRBJ2-1; CDR3 DNA: TGCGCCAGCAAGGGACAGGGGTTTAATGAGCAGTTCTTC; CDR3 protein: CASKGQGFNEQFF
clone size: once; V gene: TRBV10-3; D gene: NA; J gene: TRBJ2-7; CDR3 DNA: TGTGCCATCAGTGAATCAGGGACATACGAGCAGTACTTC; CDR3 protein: CAISESGTYEQYF
clone size: NA; V gene: TRBV18; D gene: NA; J gene: TRBJ2-5; CDR3 DNA: TGTGCCAGTTCGGGTTTGTTAGGACAGCACCAAGAGACCCAGTACTTC; CDR3 protein: CASSGLLGQHQETQYF
clone size: NA; V gene: TRBV9; D gene: NA; J gene: TRBJ1-2; CDR3 DNA: TGTGCCAGCAGCGACGGCGGAGGGCGATCGAGTGGCTACACCTTC; CDR3 protein: CASSDGGGRSSGYTF
clone size: NA; V gene: TRBV27; D gene: TRBD2; J gene: TRBJ2-5; CDR3 DNA: TGTGCCAGCAGTCCCCAGCGGGGGTACCGACAAGAGACCCAGTACTTC; CDR3 protein: CASSPQRGYRQETQYF
clone size: NA; V gene: TRBV10-3; D gene: NA; J gene: TRBJ1-2; CDR3 DNA: TGTGCCATCAGGGACAGAAACTATGGCTACACCTTC; CDR3 protein: CAIRDRNYGYTF
clone size: NA; V gene: TRBV6-1; D gene: TRBD1; J gene: TRBJ2-5; CDR3 DNA: TGTGCCAGCAGTGAATTCGTGACAGGGGTCCAAGAGACCCAGTACTTC; CDR3 protein: CASSEFVTGVQETQYF
clone size: NA; V gene: TRBV7-8; D gene: TRBD2; J gene: TRBJ2-5; CDR3 DNA: TGTGCCAGCAGCTTAGCTACTAGCGGGAGGGCCGGGGAGACCCAGTACTTC; CDR3 protein: CASSLATSGRAGETQYF
clone size: NA; V gene: TRBV6-5; D gene: TRBD1; J gene: TRBJ1-3; CDR3 DNA: TGTGCCAGCAGAACAGGGGGGGGCAGGGGAAACACCATATATTTT; CDR3 protein: CASRTGGGRGNTIYF
clone size: NA; V gene: TRBV5-1; D gene: TRBD1; J gene: TRBJ1-6; CDR3 DNA: TGCGCCAGCCGGACAGGGAATAATTCACCCCTCCACTTT; CDR3 protein: CASRTGNNSPLHF
clone size: NA; V gene: TRBV6-5; D gene: NA; J gene: TRBJ1-1; CDR3 DNA: TGTGCCAGCAACACAATCACCCGTAACACTGAAGCTTTCTTT; CDR3 protein: CASNTITRNTEAFF
clone size: NA; V gene: TRBV30; D gene: TRBD1; J gene: TRBJ1-6; CDR3 DNA: TGTGCCTGGGCAGGGGGACGTTCACCCCTCCACTTT; CDR3 protein: CAWAGGRSPLHF
clone size: NA; V gene: TRBV24-1; D gene: TRBD1; J gene: TRBJ1-1; CDR3 DNA: TGTGCCACCAGTGATACCGGGACAGCCACTGAAGCTTTCTTT; CDR3 protein: CATSDTGTATEAFF
clone size: NA; V gene: TRBV5-4; D gene: TRBD1; J gene: TRBJ1-1; CDR3 DNA: TGTGCCAGCAGCTTGATCGGCAGGGGGCAGACTGAAGCTTTCTTT; CDR3 protein: CASSLIGRGQTEAFF
clone size: NA; V gene: TRBV29-1; D gene: NA; J gene: TRBJ1-2; CDR3 DNA: TGCAGCGTTGAAGCACAGGGCTCTAACTATGGCTACACCTTC; CDR3 protein: CSVEAQGSNYGYTF
clone size: NA; V gene: TRBV28; D gene: TRBD1; J gene: TRBJ1-2; CDR3 DNA: TGTGCCAGTTTGGTGACAGGGCGGGTCGGCTACACCTTC; CDR3 protein: CASLVTGRVGYTF
clone size: NA; V gene: TRBV10-3; D gene: NA; J gene: TRBJ2-1; CDR3 DNA: TGTGCCATCACTTGGGAAGTGGCGGGGTTGGAGAATGAGCAGTTCTTC; CDR3 protein: CAITWEVAGLENEQFF
clone size: NA; V gene: TRBV14; D gene: TRBD1; J gene: TRBJ1-1; CDR3 DNA: TGTGCCAGCAGCCCCCGGACAGGGGGCGCGGTCTTT; CDR3 protein: CASSPRTGGAVF
clone size: NA; V gene: TRBV7-2; D gene: NA; J gene: TRBJ2-5; CDR3 DNA: TGTGCCAGCAGCGCCGCCCTACGTGAGACCCAGTACTTC; CDR3 protein: CASSAALRETQYF
clone size: NA; V gene: TRBV2; D gene: TRBD1; J gene: TRBJ1-5; CDR3 DNA: TGTGCCAGCAGTGAGCGGCAGGGGGCTAATCAGCCCCAGCATTTT; CDR3 protein: CASSERQGANQPQHF
clone size: NA; V gene: TRBV20-1; D gene: NA; J gene: TRBJ1-1; CDR3 DNA: TGCAGTGCTAGTTCTCACAAGAACACTGAAGCTTTCTTT; CDR3 protein: CSASSHKNTEAFF
clone size: NA; V gene: TRBV9; D gene: TRBD2; J gene: TRBJ2-2; CDR3 DNA: TGTGCCAGCAGGGGAGGGGATACCACCGGGGAGCTGTTTTTT; CDR3 protein: CASRGGDTTGELFF
clone size: NA; V gene: TRBV5-5; D gene: TRBD1; J gene: TRBJ2-7; CDR3 DNA: TGTGCCAGCAGCCGGGACAGGGTTATCTACGAGCAGTACTTC; CDR3 protein: CASSRDRVIYEQYF
clone size: NA; V gene: TRBV11-2; D gene: NA; J gene: TRBJ1-2; CDR3 DNA: TGTGCCAGCAGCCCCTCAAACCCCCCGGGGTATTATGGCTACACCTTC; CDR3 protein: CASSPSNPPGYYGYTF
clone size: NA; V gene: TRBV7-9; D gene: NA; J gene: TRBJ1-1; CDR3 DNA: TGTGCCAGCAGCTTAGATAGGAGGTCCGAGAACACTGAAGCTTTCTTT; CDR3 protein: CASSLDRRSENTEAFF
clone size: NA; V gene: TRBV7-8; D gene: TRBD2; J gene: TRBJ2-3; CDR3 DNA: TGTGCCAGCAGCTTGGGGGGACTAGCGACAGATACGCAGTATTTT; CDR3 protein: CASSLGGLATDTQYF
clone size: few; V gene: TRBV5-5; D gene: NA; J gene: TRBJ1-5; CDR3 DNA: TGTGCCAGCAGCCTTACAGGGTATCAGCCCCAGCATTTT; CDR3 protein: CASSLTGYQPQHF
clone size: NA; V gene: TRBV5-1; D gene: TRBD2; J gene: TRBJ2-1; CDR3 DNA: TGCGCCAGCAGCTTAGGGACTAGCGGGAGAATAAACAATGAGCAGTTCTTC; CDR3 protein: CASSLGTSGRINNEQFF